The following is a T cell receptor beta chain sequence with its context. Its specific antigen is unknown. No per-base quality is available; no much larger clone lies one base away. The source of the sample is a study of T cell responses to AZD1222 COVID-19 vaccine (dated by TCRdb to about 2021). Notes on the research overall: TCR sequencing was performed for roughly 240 trial participants, of whom around 200 were given two doses of AZD1222 and some 26 were given two doses of MenACWY control vaccine. Trial participants were enrolled by age into subgroups of 18-55, 56-69 and 70-plus years, and around 150, 28 and 57 TCR-sequenced participants, respectively, were included in these subgroups.

This specimen's time point label, per the study, means: baseline before first vaccination. This specimen's treatment or condition label, per the study, means: meningococcal conjugate vaccine given as trial control. The vaccinee samples were drawn from two UK trials, COV001 and COV002, one of which was a single-blind randomized controlled phase 2/3 trial testing AZD1222 (ChAdOx1 nCoV-19) in healthy adults. For TCRbeta chain sequencing, PBMC samples from trial participants were taken at day 0 and at day 28 after the second dose. The paper as a whole reports these results and caveats: In the small 56-69-year group, the increase in depth fell short of significance, most likely because of low power. Conclusions about previously exposed vaccinees are limited because only six or seven AZD1222 recipients were SARS-CoV-2 seropositive at baseline. Reportedly, close to half of the unique spike-specific TCRs recognized epitopes lying outside the regions that are mutated in the B.1.351 and B.1.1.7 variants. After two AZD1222 doses, both the breadth and the depth of spike-specific TCRs were significantly higher than at day 0 and than in MenACWY recipients. The vaccine-associated CD4 TCRs covered the entire spike protein, and the dominant responses fell in regions 160-218 and 743-854. Most participants were white British and females outnumbered males, and the authors suggested that clonal diversity may have been underestimated. No day 14 peak-response samples were available, so repertoires were characterized only after the peak T cell response.

V loses 2 bases of germline sequence and J loses 1 base, and the interval between the two ends is 3 bases. The CDR3 starts with the cysteine, ends with the phenylalanine, and has 13 residues. The retained sequence is limited to the CDR3, 39 bases, with the frame set at the first base. Sequences SGHNT (CDR1) and YENEEA (CDR2) are obtained from the germline V gene. The CDR3 regions of human TCRbeta chains were subjected to immunosequencing. Per the source publication's procedure: TCRs in the repertoires were compared against a reference library of SARS-CoV-2-specific TCRs that had been generated with the MIRA antigen-specificity platform. Breadth meant the fraction of unique TCRs that were SARS-CoV-2-associated, whereas depth meant the fraction of total T cells that were SARS-CoV-2-associated. Using the MIRA data, each spike-specific TCR was mapped to the spike region that the TCR reacts to and placed in a CD4 or CD8 class. Log10-transformed breadth and depth values were compared by one-way ANOVA with Sidak's multiple comparisons tests. The source is immuneACCESS, and TCRdb retained only in-frame sequences with V and J called. Part of the clones is not carried over; for the studies checked, unresolved V genes explain less than half of this, and the remainder is unexplained. The V and J calls and clone size were taken over from that table, and D and trimming were inferred from the DNA. This sample holds over 150,000 clones; 85% to 90% were observed only once. Of the sample, about 5.5% falls within the top ten clones.

The rearrangement combines TRBV11-3 with TRBJ1-5; no D gene is confidently identified. Source: peripheral blood, taken on day 0 of MenACWY control vaccination. This sequence originates from an adult in good health. The nucleotide sequence reads TGTGCCAGCAGCTTAAGGAGCAATCAGCCCCAGCATTTT. Its protein product is CASSLRSNQPQHF.